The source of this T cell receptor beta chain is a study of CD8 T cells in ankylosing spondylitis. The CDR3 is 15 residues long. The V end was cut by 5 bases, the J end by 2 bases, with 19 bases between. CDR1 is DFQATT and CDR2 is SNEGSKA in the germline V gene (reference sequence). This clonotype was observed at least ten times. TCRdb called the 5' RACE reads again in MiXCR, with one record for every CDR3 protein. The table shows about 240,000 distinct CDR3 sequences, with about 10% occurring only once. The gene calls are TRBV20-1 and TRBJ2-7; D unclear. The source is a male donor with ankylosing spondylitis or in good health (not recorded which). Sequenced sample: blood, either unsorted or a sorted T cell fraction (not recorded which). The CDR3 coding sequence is TGCAGTGCTCGTACGATTCCCTCTTTCACCTACGAGCAGTACTTC. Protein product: CSARTIPSFTYEQYF.